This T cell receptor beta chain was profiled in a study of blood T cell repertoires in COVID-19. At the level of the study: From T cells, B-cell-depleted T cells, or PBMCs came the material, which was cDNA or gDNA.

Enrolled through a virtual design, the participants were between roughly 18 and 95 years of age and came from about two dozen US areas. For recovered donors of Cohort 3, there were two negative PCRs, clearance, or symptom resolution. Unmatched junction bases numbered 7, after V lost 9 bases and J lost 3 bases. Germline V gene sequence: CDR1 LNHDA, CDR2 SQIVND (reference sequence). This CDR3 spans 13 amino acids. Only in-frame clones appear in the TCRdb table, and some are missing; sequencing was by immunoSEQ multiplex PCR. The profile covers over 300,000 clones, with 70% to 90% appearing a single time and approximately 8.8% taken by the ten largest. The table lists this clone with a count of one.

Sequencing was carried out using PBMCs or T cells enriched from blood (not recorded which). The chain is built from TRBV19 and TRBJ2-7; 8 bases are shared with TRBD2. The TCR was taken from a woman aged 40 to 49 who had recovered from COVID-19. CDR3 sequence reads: CASSSGSSYEQYF. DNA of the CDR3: TGTGCCAGCTCCAGCGGGAGTAGCTACGAGCAGTACTTC.